The next 17 T cell receptor beta chains were all read from a single sample in a study of cytomegalovirus exposure and HLA in healthy donors. The PCR contained 60 Vbeta and 13 Jbeta primers. The protocol was immunoSEQ multiplex PCR, while the TCRdb copy is restricted to in-frame clones and leaves out a portion. The data hold roughly 84,000 clones, with 63% observed a single time. Sequencing input: PBMCs. These receptor sequences come from a woman in her thirties or forties in good health and CMV-seropositive.

This chain connects TRBV5-1 to TRBJ1-2; D remains unclear. The CDR3 length is 15 residues. Germline V lookup: CDR1 SGHRS, CDR2 YFSETQ. The V end was cut by 0 bases, the J end by 5 bases, with 14 bases between. CDR3 nucleotide sequence: TGCGCCAGCAGCTTGGCCGTGGGTGGGCATTATGGCTACACCTTC. Encoded protein: CASSLAVGGHYGYTF. Full variable domain (remainder filled in from reference TRBV5-1 and TRBJ1-2): KAGVTQTPRYLIKTRGQQVTLSCSPISGHRSVSWYQQTPGQGLQFLFEYFSETQRNKGNFPGRFSGRQFSNSRSEMNVSTLELGDSALYLCASSLAVGGHYGYTFGSGTRLTVV.

The CDR3 spells CAISGTGGRDEQYF. CDR3 nucleotide sequence: TGTGCCATCAGTGGAACAGGGGGCCGGGACGAGCAGTACTTC. The J gene is TRBJ2-7, the V gene TRBV10-3; 9 nucleotides align to TRBD1. This CDR3 contains 14 residues. Unmatched junction bases numbered 6, after V lost 4 bases and J lost 5 bases. Per germline, CDR1 ENHRY and CDR2 SYGVKD.

This clone came up a few times. The chain recombines TRBV7-2 with TRBJ1-5, with D unresolved. Germline CDR1 and CDR2: SGHTA and FQGNSA. This CDR3 comprises 13 residues. V shed 3 bases and J shed 7 bases, with 10 bases lying between them. Here the CDR3 reads CASSFSEGQPQHF. Here the CDR3 DNA reads TGTGCCAGCAGCTTCTCCGAGGGCCAGCCCCAGCATTTT.

V usage is TRBV4-2 and J usage is TRBJ1-3, with D maybe TRBD1 (6 bases). Germline V gene data show CDR1 as LGHNA and CDR2 as YNFKEQ. CDR3 length equals 18 residues. Trimming took 0 bases from V and 0 from J, leaving 15 bases between them. Here the CDR3 DNA reads TGTGCCAGCAGCCAAGAGGTAACAGGGTTTAGCTCTGGAAACACCATATATTTT. This encodes CASSQEVTGFSSGNTIYF.

This clone came up a few times. One end of the junction does not line up with germline, which may come from a read error. The V gene is TRBV7-9, the J gene TRBJ2-7; TRBD1 agrees at 9 bases. The germline CDR1 and CDR2 sequences are SEHNR and FQNEAQ (reference sequence). CDR3 size: 12 residues. This chain's CDR3 is CSSSFGTGEQYF. The CDR3 region has the DNA TGTTCCAGCAGCTTTGGGACAGGGGAGCAGTACTTC.

The chain carries TRBV19 and TRBJ1-5; D is possibly TRBD1 (5 bases). Trimming left V 7 bases short and J 4 bases short, with 11 bases between. In germline, CDR1 is LNHDA, CDR2 SQIVND (reference sequence). This CDR3 contains 13 residues. CDR3 bases: TGTGCCAGTACCGGGGGAAATAATCAGCCCCAGCATTTT. Amino acid sequence: CASTGGNNQPQHF.

This clone was seen a handful of times. The chain joins TRBV28 to TRBJ2-7, with 13 bases fitting TRBD2. Trimming removed 1 base from V and 4 bases from J; junction bases left unmatched: 7. The CDR3 sequence is 17 residues long. The germline CDR1 and CDR2 sequences are MDHEN and SYDVKM. CDR3: CASSLYGLAGDLYEQYF. The CDR3 bases are TGTGCCAGCAGTTTATACGGACTAGCGGGAGACCTTTACGAGCAGTACTTC.

The chain has TRBV19 and TRBJ1-5; D is undetermined. There are 12 residues in the CDR3. V lost 1 base and J 9 bases, leaving 7 bases between the germline ends. CDR1 and CDR2 (germline): LNHDA, SQIVND (reference sequence). The CDR3 loop is CASSIGSRPQHF. The CDR3 coding sequence is TGTGCCAGTAGTATAGGTTCGCGGCCCCAGCATTTT.

The J gene is TRBJ1-5, the V gene TRBV6-5, with D tentatively TRBD1 (5 bases). CDR1 is MNHEY and CDR2 is SVGAGI in the germline V gene. CDR3 size: 14 residues. V was shortened by 6 bases and J by 6 bases, with 15 bases between the two germline ends. CDR3 loop: CASSPLGGSQPQHF. The CDR3 nucleotides are TGTGCCAGCAGCCCTCTGGGGGGAAGTCAGCCCCAGCATTTT.

The V call is TRBV7-8, the J call TRBJ2-7; D is ambiguous. V was trimmed by 0 bases and J by 0 bases, leaving 6 bases between them. CDR3 length equals 14 residues. The germline CDR1 and CDR2 sequences are SGHVS and FQNEAQ. CDR3 in DNA: TGTGCCAGCAGCTTAGCTCACAGCTCCTACGAGCAGTACTTC. Translating it yields CASSLAHSSYEQYF.

This rearrangement joins TRBV4-1 to TRBJ2-2; 7 bases are shared with TRBD1. The germline V gene has CDR1 MGHRA and CDR2 YSYEKL. V gave up 10 bases and J gave up 4 bases; unmatched junction bases: 9. The CDR3 consists of 14 residues. The CDR3 loop reads CATRQGIITGELFF. The CDR3, as DNA: TGCGCCACCAGACAGGGTATTATCACCGGGGAGCTGTTTTTT.

The genes are TRBV7-2 and TRBJ1-2; 8 bases are shared with TRBD1. Per germline, CDR1 SGHTA and CDR2 FQGNSA. The junction had 5 bases not matched to a gene; V was cut back by 5 bases and J by 6 bases. CDR3 length: 13 residues. CDR3 sequence: CASSLDRADGYTF. CDR3 nucleotide sequence: TGTGCCAGCAGCCTGGACAGGGCCGATGGCTACACCTTC.

V and J are TRBV11-2 and TRBJ2-7, with 7 bases that match TRBD2. Germline-derived CDR1 and CDR2 are SGHAT and FQNNGV. This CDR3 region has 16 residues. Unmatched junction bases numbered 14, after V lost 5 bases and J lost 4 bases. CDR3 in amino acids: CASSRGFSGGRYEQYF. CDR3 bases: TGTGCCAGCAGCCGAGGGTTCTCGGGGGGACGATACGAGCAGTACTTC.

There are a few counts of this clone. The chain recombines TRBV27 with TRBJ2-3; TRBD2 aligns across 11 bases. This CDR3 has 16 amino acids. After removal of 6 bases from V and 1 base from J, the junction contained 6 bases not matched to a gene. CDR1 is MNHEY, CDR2 SMNVEV, per germline (reference sequence). CDR3 nucleotides: TGTGCCAGCAGCCCACCACTAGCGGGGGGCACAGATACGCAGTATTTT. Amino acid sequence: CASSPPLAGGTDTQYF.

The rearrangement links TRBV7-6 to TRBJ2-7, with TRBD1 identical over 8 bases. CDR1 is SGHVS, CDR2 FNYEAQ, per germline. V shed 0 bases and J 6 bases; nucleotides not matched to a gene: 4. This CDR3 spans 14 amino acids. CDR3 coding DNA: TGTGCCAGCAGCTTAGCCGGACAGGGAGGCGAGCAGTACTTC. Encoded protein: CASSLAGQGGEQYF. The entire variable domain, with the rest obtained from reference TRBV7-6 and TRBJ2-7, is as follows: GAGVSQSPRYKVTKRGQDVALRCDPISGHVSLYWYRQALGQGPEFLTYFNYEAQQDKSGLPNDRFSAERPEGSISTLTIQRTEQRDSAMYRCASSLAGQGGEQYFGPGTRLTVT.

The V gene is TRBV5-1, the J gene TRBJ1-4; possibly TRBD1 for D (5 bases). The CDR3 has 15 amino acids. Germline V lookup: CDR1 SGHRS, CDR2 YFSETQ. V was shortened by 2 bases and J by 7 bases, with 15 bases between the two germline ends. As DNA, the CDR3 is TGCGCCAGCAGCTTTGGGGGGACGGCGGGTGAAAAACTGTTTTTT. Translating gives CASSFGGTAGEKLFF.

V usage is TRBV7-2 and J usage is TRBJ1-2; 7 bases agree with TRBD1. CDR3 length: 15 residues. Germline assignment: CDR1 SGHTA and CDR2 FQGNSA. Trimming at V came to 3 bases and at J to 4 bases, leaving 8 bases not matched to a gene. The CDR3 DNA is TGTGCCAGCAGCTTCTTCCGGGACAGTCCCTATGGCTACACCTTC. Encoded protein: CASSFFRDSPYGYTF.